The source of this T cell receptor (beta chain) is a study of shared clonotypes between healthy human individuals. Libraries were prepared by immunoSEQ multiplex PCR; TCRdb keeps only in-frame clonotypes and omits some of them. The sample yields over a million clones, around 95% seen once. The trim removed 4 bases at V and 2 bases at J, leaving 7 bases unmatched. CDR1 is MNHEY, CDR2 SMNVEV, per germline (reference sequence). CDR3 length: 15 residues. The clonotype originates from a man between 25 and 39 years old in good health. The chain combines TRBV27 with TRBJ2-5; 7 bases agree with TRBD1. Sample: naive CD4+ T cells sorted from blood. Regarding subset: CD45RA+ positively selected. The CDR3 spells CASSSLGTVQETQYF. The CDR3 nucleotides are TGTGCCAGCAGTTCCCTCGGGACAGTACAAGAGACCCAGTACTTC.